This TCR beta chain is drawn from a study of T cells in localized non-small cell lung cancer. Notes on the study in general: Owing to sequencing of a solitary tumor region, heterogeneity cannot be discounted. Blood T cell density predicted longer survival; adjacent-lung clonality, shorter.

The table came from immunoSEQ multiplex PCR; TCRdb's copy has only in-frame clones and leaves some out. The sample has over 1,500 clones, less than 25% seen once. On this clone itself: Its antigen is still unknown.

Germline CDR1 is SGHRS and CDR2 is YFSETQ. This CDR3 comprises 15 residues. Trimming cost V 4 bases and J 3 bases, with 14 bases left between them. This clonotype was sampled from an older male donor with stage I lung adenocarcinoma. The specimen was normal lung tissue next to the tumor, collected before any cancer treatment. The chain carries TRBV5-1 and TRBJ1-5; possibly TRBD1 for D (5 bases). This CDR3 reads CASSMGTEINQPQHF. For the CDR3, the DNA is TGCGCCAGCAGCATGGGGACGGAAATCAATCAGCCCCAGCATTTT.